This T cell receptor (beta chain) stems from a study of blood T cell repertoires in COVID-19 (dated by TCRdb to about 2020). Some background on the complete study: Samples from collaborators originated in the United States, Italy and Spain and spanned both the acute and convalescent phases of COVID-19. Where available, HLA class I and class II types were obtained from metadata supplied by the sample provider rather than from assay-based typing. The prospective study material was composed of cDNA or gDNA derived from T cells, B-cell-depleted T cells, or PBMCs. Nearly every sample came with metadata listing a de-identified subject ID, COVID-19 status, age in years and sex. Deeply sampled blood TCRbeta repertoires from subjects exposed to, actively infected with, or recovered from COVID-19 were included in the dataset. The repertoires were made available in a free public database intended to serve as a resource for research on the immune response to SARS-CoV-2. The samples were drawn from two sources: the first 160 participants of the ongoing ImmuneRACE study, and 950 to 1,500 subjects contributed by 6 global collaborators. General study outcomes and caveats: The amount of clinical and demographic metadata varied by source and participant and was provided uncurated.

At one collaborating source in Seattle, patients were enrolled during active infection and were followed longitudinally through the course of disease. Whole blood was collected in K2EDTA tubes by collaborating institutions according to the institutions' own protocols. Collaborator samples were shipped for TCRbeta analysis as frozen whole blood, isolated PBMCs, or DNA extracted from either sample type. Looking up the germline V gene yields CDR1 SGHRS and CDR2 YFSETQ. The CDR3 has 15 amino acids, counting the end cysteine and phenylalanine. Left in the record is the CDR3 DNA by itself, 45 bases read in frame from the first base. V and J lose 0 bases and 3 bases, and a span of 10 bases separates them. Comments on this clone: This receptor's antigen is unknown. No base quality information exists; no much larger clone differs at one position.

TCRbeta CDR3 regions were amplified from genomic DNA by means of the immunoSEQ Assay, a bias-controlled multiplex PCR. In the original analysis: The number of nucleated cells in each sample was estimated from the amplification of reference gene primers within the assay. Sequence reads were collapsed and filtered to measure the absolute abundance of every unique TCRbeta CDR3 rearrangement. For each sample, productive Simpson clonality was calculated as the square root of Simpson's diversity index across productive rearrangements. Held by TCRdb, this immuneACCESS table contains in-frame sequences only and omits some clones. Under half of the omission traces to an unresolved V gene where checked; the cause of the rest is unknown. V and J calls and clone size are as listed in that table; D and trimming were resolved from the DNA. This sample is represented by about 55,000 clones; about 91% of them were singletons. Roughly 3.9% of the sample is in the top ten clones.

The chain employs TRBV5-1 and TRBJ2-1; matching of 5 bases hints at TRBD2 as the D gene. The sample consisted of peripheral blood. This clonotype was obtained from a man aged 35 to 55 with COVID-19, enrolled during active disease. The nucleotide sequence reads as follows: TGCGCCAGCAGCTTGGCTCGCGGAGGCTACAATGAGCAGTTCTTC. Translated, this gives CASSLARGGYNEQFF.